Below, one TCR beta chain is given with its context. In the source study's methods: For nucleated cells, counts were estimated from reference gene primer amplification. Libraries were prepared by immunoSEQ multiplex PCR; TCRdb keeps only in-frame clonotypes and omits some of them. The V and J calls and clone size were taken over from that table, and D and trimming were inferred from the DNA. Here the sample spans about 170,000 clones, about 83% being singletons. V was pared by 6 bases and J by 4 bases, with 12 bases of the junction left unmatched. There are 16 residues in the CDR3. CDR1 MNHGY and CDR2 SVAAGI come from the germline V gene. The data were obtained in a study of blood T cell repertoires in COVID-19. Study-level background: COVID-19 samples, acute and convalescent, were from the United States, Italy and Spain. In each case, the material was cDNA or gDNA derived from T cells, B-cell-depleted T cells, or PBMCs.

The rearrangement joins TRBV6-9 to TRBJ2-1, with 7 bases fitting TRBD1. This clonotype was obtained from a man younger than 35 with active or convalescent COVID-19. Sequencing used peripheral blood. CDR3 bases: TGTGCCAGCAGAATTACCGGGACAGTGTTTTACAATGAGCAGTTCTTC. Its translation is CASRITGTVFYNEQFF.